A single sample gave rise to the 8 T cell receptor beta chains below, sequenced in a study of cytotoxic CD8 clonotypes in ibrutinib-treated CLL. Sequenced by immunoSEQ multiplex PCR; TCRdb stores in-frame clones only, minus some. The sample includes almost 250,000 clones, 70% of them seen just once. Here the sequenced sample was PBMCs, taken after 24 months of ibrutinib treatment. These receptors were collected from a human donor with chronic lymphocytic leukemia.

The chain is built from TRBV6-5 and TRBJ1-4, with no clear D. Germline V CDR1 and CDR2: MNHEY, SVGAGI. The CDR3 length is 15 residues. V lost 0 bases and J 8 bases, leaving 13 bases between the germline ends. For the CDR3, the DNA is TGTGCCAGCAGTTACTCGTCCGCCGGCGGCGAAAAACTGTTTTTT. Encoded protein: CASSYSSAGGEKLFF.

V gene TRBV4-2 combines with J gene TRBJ2-1; weak D call: TRBD2 (6 bases). From germline, CDR1 is LGHNA and CDR2 YNFKEQ. This CDR3 comprises 17 residues. Trimming pared 0 bases from V and 4 bases from J, leaving 16 bases between. For the CDR3, the DNA is TGTGCCAGCAGCCAAGATTGGACTACCGGCCGGTACAATGAGCAGTTCTTC. Translated, it gives CASSQDWTTGRYNEQFF.

The rearrangement links TRBV19 to TRBJ1-3; D is uncertain. The CDR3 has 16 amino acids. Germline V gene lookup returns CDR1 LNHDA and CDR2 SQIVND (reference sequence). V lost 1 base and J 2 bases, leaving 12 bases between the germline ends. The CDR3 nucleotides read TGTGCCAGTAGTATAGGAATAGGGCGCACTGGAAACACCATATATTTT. Translated, it gives CASSIGIGRTGNTIYF. The variable domain in full, with the rest retrieved from reference TRBV19 and TRBJ1-3, is DGGITQSPKYLFRKEGQNVTLSCEQNLNHDAMYWYRQDPGQGLRLIYYSQIVNDFQKGDIAEGYSVSREKKESFPLTVTSAQKNPTAFYLCASSIGIGRTGNTIYFGEGSWLTVV.

V and J are TRBV29-1 and TRBJ2-1; 13 bases are a match to TRBD2. This CDR3 has 20 residues. Germline values: CDR1 SQVTM, CDR2 ANQGSEA. V was pared by 3 bases and J by 6 bases, with 20 bases of the junction left unmatched. Here the CDR3 reads CSVDRTPRWTSGGRTNEQFF. The CDR3 coding sequence is TGCAGCGTTGACCGGACACCGAGATGGACTAGCGGGGGACGTACCAATGAGCAGTTCTTC.

This chain joins TRBV11-2 and TRBJ2-6, with D possibly TRBD2 on 6 matching bases. CDR1 is SGHAT, CDR2 FQNNGV, per germline. The CDR3 has 18 residues. Trimming removed 2 bases from V and 3 bases from J, with 17 bases in between. CDR3 coding DNA: TGTGCCAGCAGCTTACCCCGATGGCGGGGTTTTGGGGCCAACGTCCTGACTTTC. It translates to CASSLPRWRGFGANVLTF.

The chain joins TRBV27 to TRBJ2-7; TRBD1 matches 7 bases. Germline V CDR1 and CDR2: MNHEY, SMNVEV (reference sequence). The CDR3 covers 14 residues. V shed 3 bases, J shed 1 base, and the junction held 3 bases outside the gene matches. CDR3 nucleotides: TGTGCCAGCAGTTTCTCAGGGGGATCCTACGAGCAGTACTTC. This gives the protein CASSFSGGSYEQYF.

The chain links TRBV5-1 to TRBJ2-1; 8 positions match TRBD2. Germline CDR1 is SGHRS and CDR2 is YFSETQ. Losses at the gene ends were 0 bases for V and 8 bases for J; bases not matched to a gene: 10. The CDR3 loop spans 16 amino acids. The DNA of the CDR3 is TGCGCCAGCAGCTTGGTTGGGACTAGGGGCTTCCATGAGCAGTTCTTC. It encodes CASSLVGTRGFHEQFF.

The chain uses TRBV11-2 and TRBJ2-7, with TRBD2 matching over 14 bases. Germline values: CDR1 SGHAT, CDR2 FQNNGV. Unmatched junction bases numbered 8, after V lost 1 base and J lost 6 bases. CDR3 length: 17 residues. In nucleotides, the CDR3 is TGTGCCAGCAGCTTAGGAGGGACTAGCGGGAGATCCCGCGAGCAGTACTTC. Protein: CASSLGGTSGRSREQYF.